Described below is a single T cell receptor (beta chain) sequence and its context. The antigen this receptor binds is unknown. Base quality data are lacking; no much larger clone is found one base away. The data stem from a study of shared clonotypes between healthy human individuals (dated by TCRdb to 2018 to 2021). Broadly, across the study: The cohort comprised a couple of women and a few men aged 18 to 49 years. To increase sequencing depth and limit assay-specific biases, TCR repertoire library preparation and sequencing were carried out by different laboratories using diverse techniques. To estimate repertoire size and how much clonotypes are shared between individuals, the study performed deep sequencing of blood TCR repertoires from 4 to 6 healthy adults. For each donor, three plates each were used for CD4 naive and CD4 memory, two plates were used for CD8 naive, and one plate was used for CD8 memory. Leukapheresis yielded between about 0.94 and 10 billion PBMCs per donor.

Using the deep immunoSEQ assay, multiplex PCR amplified TCR CDR3 regions from genomic DNA. Extracted genomic DNA from each cell subset was distributed evenly across all wells of several immunoSEQ 96-well plates, and each plate was treated as a replicate. For sorted subsets, about 220 ng of genomic DNA, equivalent to roughly 30,000 T cell genomes, went into each replicate PCR. Purified libraries were quantified with a Qubit 3.0 fluorometer, sized on a Bioanalyzer 2100, and re-quantified with the KAPA Library Quantification kit. Every immunoSEQ 96-well plate was sequenced on a dedicated single-read 150-cycle Illumina NextSeq 550 flow cell. In the authors' own workflow: The immunoSEQ output contained only junctional sequences without quality scores, so filtering could not match that applied to full-length reads. Sequences were annotated with PyIR, a Python wrapper for IgBLAST v1.9, using IMGT germline references to assign V/J genes and CDR3. Reads with weak V/J assignments (E-value above 1e-6), missing CDR3, stop codons, out-of-frame junctions, or ambiguous translated residues were removed. V3J clonotypes were defined as sequences sharing the same inferred V gene, J gene, and CDR3 amino acid sequence. Percentage overlap between repertoires was calculated by dividing the number of shared unique clonotypes by the size of the smaller repertoire. Richness of each repertoire was evaluated using RTK rarefaction, the Chao1 estimator, and Recon v2.1 estimates of unobserved clonotypes. Generation probabilities for all TCRbeta clonotypes obtained by the gDNA method from several donors were computed using OLGA. This immuneACCESS table, as held by TCRdb, lists in-frame sequences with V and J called but not all clones. Of the missing ones, under half trace to an unresolved V gene in checked studies; the others have no known cause. V and J calls and clone size are copied from that table; D and trimming were computed from the DNA. A total of about 180,000 clones appear in this sample, 85% to 95% of them only once. The biggest ten clones account for more than 0.06% of the sample.

CDR3 length: 14 amino acids, cysteine to phenylalanine. The kept DNA is CDR3 alone, 42 bases in frame from the first base. The V end gives up 4 bases and the J end 6 bases, leaving 10 bases in the junction not matched to a gene. CDR1 and CDR2 were assigned from the germline V gene (reference sequence) as GTSNPN and SVGIG. The donors were healthy, HIV-negative adults with no recently reported acute infections or vaccinations. Every donor was a Caucasian adult residing in Nashville, Tennessee, USA. CD4+ T cells were enriched by magnetic negative selection; naive cells were then positively selected on CD45RA, and the negative fraction formed the memory subset. Blood was obtained by leukapheresis, after which PBMCs were separated by Ficoll-Histopaque density gradient centrifugation and cryopreserved in liquid nitrogen vapor phase. Purity and quantity of every magnetically sorted T cell population were checked by analytical flow cytometry. Each sorted fraction had its genomic DNA isolated and then quantified by UV absorbance on a Nanodrop 2000c.

Findings and caveats that apply to the study as a whole: Larger estimated clonotype richness was generally found for naive subsets than for memory subsets. Compared with non-shared clonotypes, the clonotypes found in all four sorted-subset donors had higher generation probabilities. Even with the large sequencing depth, rarefaction of the sorted-subset datasets indicated that sequencing was incomplete. When four donors were compared, the shared fraction of clonotypes was approximately 5% for naive CD4, roughly 3.4% for naive CD8, more than 2% for memory CD4, and 0.35% to 0.4% for memory CD8. Based on pairwise subsampling, the degree of clonotype sharing among donors was expected to be affected by sequencing depth. Sampling was limited to blood, and TCR repertoires in tissue likely differ from TCR repertoires in blood. The small number of donors limited the genetic and exposure-history diversity represented.

The receptor was derived from a woman in her 30s in good health. The chain is encoded by TRBV30 joined to TRBJ2-7, with 9 bases matching TRBD2. The sample taken for sequencing was naive CD4+ T cells sorted from blood. This sample's cell subset or site label indicates: CD45RA+ positively selected. The nucleotide sequence reads as follows: TGTGCCTGGACTGACGTAGCGGGAGTAAGCGAGCAGTACTTC. This yields the protein CAWTDVAGVSEQYF.